These 18 T cell receptor beta chains were sequenced from one sample in a study of blood T cell repertoires in COVID-19. Sequencing was performed with immunoSEQ multiplex PCR; in TCRdb, only in-frame clones are kept and a portion is missing. The table lists some 200,000 clones, about 80% of them singletons. The specimen sequenced was peripheral blood. These receptors originate from a young man with active or convalescent COVID-19.

This chain links TRBV3-1 (or the pseudogene TRBV3-2) with TRBJ1-4; TRBD1 is a possible D gene (5 bases). V was clipped by 4 bases and J by 4 bases, with 19 bases between them. Germline CDR1 is LGHDT and CDR2 is YNNKEL (reference sequence). CDR3 length: 17 residues. The CDR3 region has the DNA TGTGCCAGCAGCCGGCGGGGGGGAGACCGCGATAATGAAAAACTGTTTTTT. This encodes CASSRRGGDRDNEKLFF.

The V and J genes are TRBV11-3 and TRBJ2-7, with 8 positions matching TRBD1. Germline lookup yields CDR1 SGHNT and CDR2 YENEEA. J was trimmed by 2 bases and V by 3 bases; bases with no gene match: 3. The length of the CDR3 is 14 residues. CDR3 DNA: TGTGCCAGCAGCTTGGGGACAGGCCCCTACGAGCAGTACTTC. Amino acid sequence: CASSLGTGPYEQYF. The entire variable domain, with the rest obtained from reference TRBV11-3 and TRBJ2-7, is as follows: EAGVVQSPRYKIIEKKQPVAFWCNPISGHNTLYWYLQNLGQGPELLIRYENEEAVDDSQLPKDRFSAERLKGVDSTLKIQPAELGDSAVYLCASSLGTGPYEQYFGPGTRLTVT.

This rearrangement joins TRBV4-3 to TRBJ2-3, with TRBD2 as a possible D gene (6 bases). The germline CDR1 and CDR2 sequences are LGHNA and YSLEER. The V gene lost 1 base and the J gene lost 0 bases, with 11 bases spanning the gap. The CDR3 consists of 16 residues. This chain's CDR3 is CASSQGDLSSTDTQYF. The CDR3 DNA reads TGCGCCAGCAGCCAAGGGGACTTGTCTAGCACAGATACGCAGTATTTT.

J is TRBJ2-3 and V is TRBV19, with 8 bases lining up with TRBD2. The CDR3 loop spans 14 amino acids. CDR1 is LNHDA, CDR2 SQIVND, per germline (reference sequence). With 9 bases clipped from V and 6 bases from J, the junction kept 11 bases outside the gene matches. The CDR3 DNA sequence: TGTGCCAGCACGGGGGGGTATTTAGCCGATACGCAGTATTTT. Translating it yields CASTGGYLADTQYF.

The CDR3 sequence is CASSLLMDRGRSSDTIYF. The CDR3 nucleotides are TGTGCCAGCAGCTTGCTCATGGACAGGGGGAGAAGTTCGGACACCATATATTTT. The V call is TRBV6-2 or TRBV6-3, the J call TRBJ1-3, with 10 bases fitting TRBD1. Trimming removed 6 bases from V and 8 bases from J; junction bases left unmatched: 19. There are 18 residues in the CDR3. The germline V gene has CDR1 MNHEY and CDR2 SVGEGT.

This clone was seen only once. The J gene is TRBJ2-7, the V gene TRBV7-2; 7 nucleotides agree with TRBD2. This CDR3 comprises 14 residues. J lost 1 base, V lost 2 bases, and 2 bases had no gene match. CDR1 SGHTA and CDR2 FQGNSA come from the germline V gene. CDR3 residues: CASSLTGGSYEQYF. The DNA for the CDR3 is TGTGCCAGCAGCTTAACGGGGGGTTCCTACGAGCAGTACTTC.

This rearrangement joins TRBV9 to TRBJ1-1; D perhaps matches TRBD1 (5 bases). V shed 0 bases and J shed 5 bases, with 8 bases lying between them. Germline values: CDR1 SGDLS, CDR2 YYNGEE. The CDR3 contains 13 residues. CDR3 protein: CASSVEGRTEAFF. CDR3 DNA: TGTGCCAGCAGCGTAGAGGGGAGGACTGAAGCTTTCTTT. The variable domain in full, with the rest retrieved from reference TRBV9 and TRBJ1-1, is DSGVTQTPKHLITATGQRVTLRCSPRSGDLSVYWYQQSLDQGLQFLIQYYNGEERAKGNILERFSAQQFPDLHSELNLSSLELGDSALYFCASSVEGRTEAFFGQGTRLTVV.

J is TRBJ2-5 and V is TRBV10-1; D gene ambiguous. CDR1 is WNHNN, CDR2 SYGVQD, per germline (reference sequence). V was trimmed by 3 bases and J by 5 bases, leaving 10 bases between them. The CDR3 length is 13 residues. CDR3 amino acids: CASSEVNEETQYF. Written as DNA, the CDR3 is TGCGCCAGCAGTGAAGTTAACGAGGAGACCCAGTACTTC.

The chain joins TRBV28 to TRBJ1-1; no reliable D call. Germline CDR1 is MDHEN and CDR2 is SYDVKM. V dropped 6 bases and J dropped 5 bases, with 7 bases sitting between them. The CDR3 spans 11 residues. CDR3 amino acids: CASSLPTEAFF. CDR3 nucleotides: TGTGCCAGCAGCTTACCGACTGAAGCTTTCTTT. Drawing the rest from reference TRBV28 and TRBJ1-1, the complete variable domain is DVKVTQSSRYLVKRTGEKVFLECVQDMDHENMFWYRQDPGLGLRLIYFSYDVKMKEKGDIPEGYSVSREKKERFSLILESASTNQTSMYLCASSLPTEAFFGQGTRLTVV.

This rearrangement joins TRBV9 to TRBJ1-1; TRBD1 is a possible D gene (5 bases). This CDR3 spans 14 amino acids. Germline V gives CDR1 SGDLS, CDR2 YYNGEE. V was trimmed by 4 bases and J by 4 bases, leaving 14 bases between them. CDR3: CASSLGGTSTEAFF. CDR3 DNA: TGTGCCAGCAGCCTCGGGGGGACTAGCACTGAAGCTTTCTTT.

The chain combines TRBV21-1 with TRBJ1-1; the table calls TRBD1, which could not be checked here. TRBV21-1 is assigned pseudogene status. The CDR3 consists of 15 residues. The CDR3 nucleotides are TGTGCCAGCAGCAAAAGGAAACAGGGGATCACTGAAGCTTTCTTT. Translating gives CASSKRKQGITEAFF.

CDR3 sequence (DNA): TGCGCCAGCAGCCCGGGACTAGCGGGAGGACGGGTCAAAAACATTCAGTACTTC. Protein product: CASSPGLAGGRVKNIQYF. The chain carries TRBV10-1 and TRBJ2-4, with 15 nucleotides matching TRBD2. The ends lost 6 bases at V and 3 bases at J; junction bases unmatched: 9. CDR1 is WNHNN and CDR2 is SYGVQD in the germline V gene (reference sequence). The CDR3 has 18 amino acids.

Comment on this clone: The sample carries other DNA sequences with the same CDR3. The V call is TRBV11-2, the J call TRBJ1-5; D not certain. The CDR3 runs to 13 residues. The V gene's germline CDR1 is SGHAT and CDR2 FQNNGV. V lost 5 bases and J 4 bases, leaving 9 bases between the germline ends. The chain's CDR3 is CASSPRLNQPQHF. The CDR3 nucleotides read TGTGCCAGCAGCCCGCGGCTGAATCAGCCCCAGCATTTT.

This clone was seen a single time. The V and J genes are TRBV7-6 and TRBJ2-7; tentative D call: TRBD2 (5 bases). V lost 5 bases and J 0 bases, leaving 14 bases between the germline ends. Germline V CDR1 and CDR2: SGHVS, FNYEAQ. This CDR3 has 15 amino acids. The CDR3 sequence is CASSLGSPRSYEQYF. CDR3 coding DNA: TGTGCCAGCAGCCTAGGGAGTCCCCGCTCCTACGAGCAGTACTTC.

The chain carries TRBV24-1 and TRBJ1-1; the D is unclear. V lost 5 bases, J lost 6 bases, and 12 bases lay in between. This CDR3 has 13 residues. The germline CDR1 and CDR2 sequences are KGHDR and SFDVKD. Here the CDR3 DNA reads TGTGCCACCAGTGGAGGTAGTGGTCCTGAAGCTTTCTTT. Protein sequence: CATSGGSGPEAFF.

This clone appeared a single time. The gene calls are TRBV4-2 and TRBJ1-3; no clear D gene. The germline CDR1 and CDR2 sequences are LGHNA and YNFKEQ. Trimming left V 0 bases short and J 0 bases short, with 9 bases between. The CDR3 spans 16 residues. CDR3 amino acids: CASSQDNSFSGNTIYF. The CDR3, as DNA: TGTGCCAGCAGCCAAGACAACAGCTTCTCTGGAAACACCATATATTTT.

This clone was found a few times. The chain links TRBV19 to TRBJ1-3; maybe TRBD1 (6 bases). This CDR3 comprises 16 residues. Germline V gene data show CDR1 as LNHDA and CDR2 as SQIVND (reference sequence). The ends were cut back, 4 bases at V and 2 bases at J, with 15 bases in the middle. CDR3 in DNA: TGTGCCAGTAGTACAACAGGGAGAGGGGCTGGAAACACCATATATTTT. Its protein product is CASSTTGRGAGNTIYF.

This chain joins TRBV29-1 and TRBJ1-2, with a possible D match to TRBD1 (6 bases). Germline lookup yields CDR1 SQVTM and CDR2 ANQGSEA. CDR3 size: 13 residues. Trimming stripped 7 bases from V and 7 bases from J, with 19 bases between. For the CDR3, the DNA is TGCAGCGCTCCCGCAGGGGTTCCTGGTGGCTACACCTTC. Translated, it gives CSAPAGVPGGYTF.